This entry lists 24 T cell receptor beta chains sequenced from one sample in a study of shared clonotypes between healthy human individuals. Generated by immunoSEQ multiplex PCR, the TCRdb table keeps only in-frame clones and is missing some. This sample has roughly 2.5 million clones, with 90% to 95% found just once. The sample taken for sequencing was naive CD4+ T cells sorted from blood. Indicated subset: CD45RA+ positively selected. The receptors here all came from a man between 18 and 35 years old in good health.

A single count supports this clone. The CDR3 here is CASSSIAGASGTQYF. For the CDR3, the DNA is TGTGCCAGCAGCTCTATAGCGGGAGCGTCAGGGACCCAGTACTTC. This sequence joins TRBV7-2 and TRBJ2-5; 9 bases match TRBD2. The CDR3 sequence is 15 residues long. Germline lookup yields CDR1 SGHTA and CDR2 FQGNSA. With V trimmed by 4 bases and J by 7 bases, 10 bases remained unmatched.

In regard to this clone: This sample includes further DNA sequences coding for the same CDR3. This chain joins TRBV5-1 and TRBJ2-5, with D tentatively TRBD2 (5 bases). Germline V gene data show CDR1 as SGHRS and CDR2 as YFSETQ. V was pared by 0 bases and J by 4 bases, with 13 bases between. The CDR3 is 15 residues long. The CDR3 bases are TGCGCCAGCAGCTTGGCCTCGGGGTTAGGAGAGACCCAGTACTTC. This codes for CASSLASGLGETQYF.

The rearrangement links TRBV5-1 to TRBJ2-7; 10 bases are shared with TRBD2. Germline V gives CDR1 SGHRS, CDR2 YFSETQ. This CDR3 has 15 residues. Unmatched junction bases numbered 9, after V lost 4 bases and J lost 5 bases. Here the CDR3 reads CASSGSGGAGHEQYF. CDR3 bases: TGCGCCAGCAGCGGCAGCGGGGGGGCCGGGCACGAGCAGTACTTC.

Turning to this clone: The junction differs from germline at one of its ends, possibly a read error. This sequence joins TRBV7-7 and TRBJ2-5; D is tentatively TRBD1 or TRBD2 (6 bases each). The CDR3 is made up of 13 amino acids. Germline CDR1 SSHAT, CDR2 FNYEAQ (reference sequence). CDR3 DNA sequence: TGTGCTAGCAGCCGGGGGCAGCAAGAGACCCAGTACTTC. Amino acid sequence: CASSRGQQETQYF.

This clone has more than one count but fewer than ten. The CDR3 sequence is CAIQDTINEKLFF. The CDR3 DNA follows: TGTGCCATCCAGGACACGATTAATGAAAAACTGTTTTTT. The gene calls are TRBV10-3 and TRBJ1-4, with D perhaps TRBD1 (5 bases). The CDR3 extends over 13 amino acids. The germline V gene has CDR1 ENHRY and CDR2 SYGVKD. Deletions cut 8 bases from V and 4 bases from J, with 11 bases between.

Worth noting for this clone: The identical CDR3 is also encoded by other nucleotide sequences in the sample. CDR3 residues: CASSEVHNEQFF. The CDR3 DNA reads as TGTGCCAGCAGTGAAGTCCACAATGAGCAGTTCTTC. V gene TRBV6-1 combines with J gene TRBJ2-1; no clear D gene. Trimming took 1 base from V and 5 from J, leaving 3 bases between them. The CDR3 length is 12 residues. Germline CDR1 and CDR2: MNHNS and SASEGT.

The rearrangement joins TRBV5-8 to TRBJ1-2, with D maybe TRBD1 (6 bases). There are 14 residues in the CDR3. Germline loops: CDR1 SGHTS, CDR2 YDEGEE. The V end was cut by 0 bases, the J end by 8 bases, with 14 bases between. CDR3 coding DNA: TGTGCCAGCAGCTTGGGAAACAGGGAAGGGGGCTACACCTTC. It encodes CASSLGNREGGYTF.

This chain uses TRBV9 with TRBJ2-1; 7 nucleotides agree with TRBD2. In germline, CDR1 is SGDLS, CDR2 YYNGEE. Trimming at V came to 0 bases and at J to 3 bases, leaving 6 bases not matched to a gene. The CDR3 spans 16 residues. This CDR3 is CASSVDEGGRYNEQFF. The CDR3 DNA follows: TGTGCCAGCAGCGTAGATGAGGGAGGGCGCTACAATGAGCAGTTCTTC.

This chain links TRBV30 with TRBJ1-1, with D unclear. CDR3 length: 13 amino acids. V lost 0 bases, J lost 5 bases, and 10 bases lay in between. Germline V gives CDR1 GTSNPN, CDR2 SVGIG (reference sequence). Here the CDR3 DNA reads TGTGCCTGGAGTGTTCACCCCGGGACTGAAGCTTTCTTT. Residues: CAWSVHPGTEAFF.

The rearrangement uses TRBV11-2 and TRBJ2-2, with 14 bases that match TRBD2. The CDR3 extends over 17 amino acids. Germline values: CDR1 SGHAT, CDR2 FQNNGV. The ends lost 5 bases at V and 3 bases at J; junction bases unmatched: 5. The CDR3 DNA is TGTGCCAGCAGCACAGTGGGACTAGCGGGAGACACCGGGGAGCTGTTTTTT. The encoded protein is CASSTVGLAGDTGELFF. Drawing the rest from reference TRBV11-2 and TRBJ2-2, the complete variable domain is EAGVAQSPRYKIIEKRQSVAFWCNPISGHATLYWYQQILGQGPKLLIQFQNNGVVDDSQLPKDRFSAERLKGVDSTLKIQPAKLEDSAVYLCASSTVGLAGDTGELFFGEGSRLTVL.

The V call is TRBV11-2, the J call TRBJ1-2; D call uncertain. The CDR3 contains 14 residues. CDR1 SGHAT and CDR2 FQNNGV come from the germline V gene. V lost 5 bases and J 3 bases, leaving 13 bases between the germline ends. This CDR3 is CASSRAGMDYGYTF. The CDR3, as DNA: TGTGCCAGCAGCCGGGCGGGGATGGACTATGGCTACACCTTC.

This chain links TRBV9 with TRBJ1-2; D possibly corresponds to TRBD1 (5 bases). CDR1 and CDR2 from the germline V gene are SGDLS and YYNGEE. The CDR3 is 16 residues long. The V end lost 3 bases, the J end lost 5 bases, and 20 bases lay between the germline ends. CDR3 sequence (DNA): TGTGCCAGCAGCGGGGGCGAGCGGGGACGCCTTTATGGCTACACCTTC. This translates into CASSGGERGRLYGYTF.

This rearrangement joins TRBV29-1 to TRBJ2-3; D may be TRBD2 (5 bases). Between the trimmed V and J ends, which lost 3 bases and 0 bases, there was a span of 7 bases. The CDR3 consists of 13 residues. CDR1 is SQVTM and CDR2 is ANQGSEA in the germline V gene. The CDR3 DNA reads as TGCAGCGTTGACAGGACTAGCACAGATACGCAGTATTTT. Its translation: CSVDRTSTDTQYF.

The chain has TRBV5-1 and TRBJ1-3; a possible D gene is TRBD1 (5 bases). The germline V gene has CDR1 SGHRS and CDR2 YFSETQ. The CDR3 contains 15 residues. V gave up 3 bases and J gave up 2 bases, with 12 bases separating them. CDR3 DNA sequence: TGCGCCAGCAGCTCGCACGGGGGTGCTGGAAACACCATATATTTT. This gives the protein CASSSHGGAGNTIYF.

The V and J genes are TRBV14 and TRBJ2-7; 8 bases are a match to TRBD1. V lost 1 base to trimming and J lost 2 bases; unmatched junction nucleotides: 4. The CDR3 spans 15 residues. Germline CDR1 and CDR2: SGHDN and FVKESK. The CDR3 DNA is TGTGCCAGCAGCCAAGGGGACAGGAGCCCCTACGAGCAGTACTTC. It translates to CASSQGDRSPYEQYF.

This clone was detected once. This chain joins TRBV5-4 and TRBJ2-5; 9 positions agree with TRBD2. The CDR3 length is 15 residues. J gave up 5 bases and V 10 bases, and 15 bases lay outside the gene matches. CDR1 and CDR2 (germline): SGHNT, YYREEE (reference sequence). This chain's CDR3 is CASQPSGTTQETQYF. Written as DNA, the CDR3 is TGTGCCTCTCAACCTAGCGGGACGACCCAGGAGACCCAGTACTTC.

The chain couples TRBV21-1 to TRBJ2-3. TRBV21-1 is termed a pseudogene. This CDR3 contains 16 residues. In DNA, the CDR3 is TGTGCCAGCAGCAAACGGACGGATACTAGCACAGATACGCAGTATTTT. The encoded protein is CASSKRTDTSTDTQYF.

The chain carries TRBV11-3 and TRBJ2-3; no clear D gene. CDR3 length equals 14 residues. V lost 0 bases to trimming and J lost 0 bases, with 4 bases between them. Per germline, CDR1 SGHNT and CDR2 YENEEA. The CDR3 region has the DNA TGTGCCAGCAGCTTAGAAGGGAGCACAGATACGCAGTATTTT. It specifies CASSLEGSTDTQYF.

This clone was seen a few times. This sequence joins TRBV29-1 and TRBJ2-2; 7 positions match TRBD2. Germline V CDR1 and CDR2: SQVTM, ANQGSEA. The V gene end was trimmed by 0 bases and the J gene end by 4 bases; junction bases not matched to a gene: 14. This CDR3 region has 18 residues. The DNA of the CDR3 is TGCAGCGTTGAAGATCCCGATGGCAGCGGGGCCACCACCGGGGAGCTGTTTTTT. Protein sequence: CSVEDPDGSGATTGELFF.

V usage is TRBV18 and J usage is TRBJ2-2; possible D gene TRBD2, 6 bases. Germline V CDR1 and CDR2: KGHSH, LQKENI. The CDR3 consists of 16 residues. V was trimmed by 0 bases and J by 0 bases, leaving 8 bases between them. CDR3 loop: CASSPPGGTNTGELFF. The CDR3 coding sequence is TGTGCCAGCTCACCACCGGGCGGGACGAACACCGGGGAGCTGTTTTTT.

The chain employs TRBV27 and TRBJ2-1, with no clear D. Per germline, CDR1 MNHEY and CDR2 SMNVEV (reference sequence). The CDR3 spans 13 residues. Deletions cut 8 bases from V and 3 bases from J, with 11 bases between. The CDR3 DNA follows: TGTGCCAGCTCACCATGGGTCTACAATGAGCAGTTCTTC. Its protein product is CASSPWVYNEQFF.

V is TRBV2 and J is TRBJ1-1, with a weak D call TRBD1 (5 bases). Looked up from germline, CDR1 is SNHLY and CDR2 is FYNNEI. V was trimmed by 1 base and J by 6 bases, leaving 12 bases between them. The CDR3 length is 14 residues. DNA of the CDR3: TGTGCCAGCAGTGAAGGCAGGGTTACCGCTGAAGCTTTCTTT. Amino acids: CASSEGRVTAEAFF.

The chain uses TRBV28 and TRBJ2-7; 11 nucleotides line up with TRBD2. V was clipped by 5 bases and J by 0 bases; unmatched bases: 3. CDR3 length: 15 residues. Germline-derived CDR1 and CDR2 are MDHEN and SYDVKM. In nucleotides, the CDR3 is TGTGCCAGCAGTCTAGCGGGGGGAAGCTCCTACGAGCAGTACTTC. Its translation: CASSLAGGSSYEQYF. Drawing the rest from reference TRBV28 and TRBJ2-7, the complete variable domain is DVKVTQSSRYLVKRTGEKVFLECVQDMDHENMFWYRQDPGLGLRLIYFSYDVKMKEKGDIPEGYSVSREKKERFSLILESASTNQTSMYLCASSLAGGSSYEQYFGPGTRLTVT.

The chain carries TRBV9 and TRBJ1-2; D is ambiguous. The V and J ends lost 3 bases and 1 base respectively, with 13 bases between them. The CDR3 contains 15 residues. Germline CDR1 reads SGDLS; CDR2 reads YYNGEE. The CDR3 DNA reads as TGTGCCAGCAGCGAACAACAATCCATTAACTATGGCTACACCTTC. It codes for CASSEQQSINYGYTF.